The 25 T cell receptor beta chains presented below share a single source sample, sequenced in a study of T cells in Graves' hyperthyroidism and ophthalmopathy. Researchers amplified the TCR beta CDR3 regions from RNA transcripts. TCR CDR3 underwent first-round RT-PCR with the HTBI primer set. TCRdb called the multiplex PCR reads again in MiXCR, with one record for every CDR3 protein. The table lists around 700,000 distinct CDR3 sequences, roughly a sixth of them singletons. Sequencing used blood. Receptor source: a woman aged 50 to 60 with Graves' hyperthyroidism that later progressed to Graves' ophthalmopathy.

This clonotype was counted between two and nine times. The chain links TRBV9 to TRBJ2-2; possibly TRBD1 or TRBD2 for D (6 bases each). Trimming removed 4 bases at V and 5 bases at J, with 15 bases between. The CDR3 is 15 residues long. The germline gives CDR1 SGDLS, CDR2 YYNGEE. The CDR3 is CASSTSQGGTGELFF. CDR3 DNA sequence: TGTGCCAGCAGCACTTCCCAAGGGGGGACCGGGGAGCTGTTTTTT.

In its sample, this clonotype was seen a few times. The chain carries TRBV6-1 and TRBJ1-5; no clear D. Germline V lookup: CDR1 MNHNS, CDR2 SASEGT. Trimming removed 2 bases from V and 2 bases from J, with 16 bases in between. The CDR3 spans 17 residues. CDR3 residues: CASSEKGGGLGNQPQHF. CDR3 bases: TGTGCCAGCAGTGAAAAAGGTGGAGGGTTGGGCAATCAGCCCCAGCATTTT.

This clonotype has more than one count but fewer than ten. CDR3 coding DNA: TGCAGCGTTGAAGAGCAGGGACCTGGCTACACCTTC. Protein sequence: CSVEEQGPGYTF. The genes are TRBV29-1 and TRBJ1-2; a possible D gene is TRBD1 (5 bases). The CDR3 sequence is 12 residues long. V gave up 0 bases and J gave up 7 bases, with 9 bases separating them. Per the germline V gene, CDR1 is SQVTM and CDR2 is ANQGSEA.

Details on this clonotype: Germline is not matched at one junction end, which may reflect a read error. The chain links TRBV20-1 to TRBJ1-4; D call uncertain. Germline loops: CDR1 DFQATT, CDR2 SNEGSKA (reference sequence). The CDR3 consists of 12 residues. The CDR3 sequence is CSAVTIGEKLVF. In DNA form, the CDR3 reads TGCAGTGCGGTGACCATTGGAGAAAAACTGGTTTTT.

This chain connects TRBV7-9 to TRBJ1-1; 10 bases map to TRBD1. Germline V CDR1 and CDR2: SEHNR, FQNEAQ (reference sequence). This CDR3 contains 17 residues. V gave up 0 bases and J gave up 0 bases; unmatched junction bases: 4. The CDR3 reads CASSLAGGQGMNTEAFF. The CDR3 DNA follows: TGTGCCAGCAGCTTAGCGGGGGGACAGGGGATGAACACTGAAGCTTTCTTT.

In its sample, this clonotype was seen a few times. V and J are TRBV12-5 and TRBJ1-5; D is perhaps TRBD1 (5 bases). Trimming left V 6 bases short and J 7 bases short, with 19 bases between. The CDR3 spans 15 residues. CDR1 is LGHNT, CDR2 FRNRAP, per germline. In DNA form, the CDR3 reads TGTGCTAGTGGCTCCGACCCGACCGCAGGGCAGCCCCAGCATTTT. This encodes CASGSDPTAGQPQHF.

The genes are TRBV20-1 and TRBJ2-5; a weak D match, TRBD2 (7 bases). Trimming stripped 4 bases from V and 1 base from J, with 10 bases between. This CDR3 is built from 13 residues. The germline V gene encodes CDR1 DFQATT and CDR2 SNEGSKA (reference sequence). The DNA for the CDR3 is TGCAGTGCTACGCGGGGGCCCCAAGAGACCCAGTACTTC. Translation: CSATRGPQETQYF.

This clonotype was seen repeatedly, ten times or more. V is TRBV2 and J is TRBJ2-7; perhaps TRBD2 as D (6 bases). This CDR3 comprises 11 residues. Germline assignment: CDR1 SNHLY and CDR2 FYNNEI. Trimming took 6 bases from V and 3 from J, leaving 6 bases between them. CDR3 nucleotides: TGTGCCAGCAGGGAGGGCTACGAGCAGTACTTC. Its protein product is CASREGYEQYF. Filled out from reference TRBV2 and TRBJ2-7, the complete variable domain reads EPEVTQTPSHQVTQMGQEVILRCVPISNHLYFYWYRQILGQKVEFLVSFYNNEISEKSEIFDDQFSVERPDGSNFTLKIRSTKLEDSAMYFCASREGYEQYFGPGTRLTVT.

This clonotype was seen more than once but under ten times. The CDR3 DNA reads as TGTGCCAGCTCACCAAGATCCACAGGGGACGCTGAAGCTTTCTTT. Protein: CASSPRSTGDAEAFF. The chain employs TRBV18 and TRBJ1-1, with 7 bases fitting TRBD1. The CDR3 totals 15 residues. The V and J ends lost 2 bases and 6 bases, in that order; junction bases with no gene match: 9. Germline V gives CDR1 KGHSH, CDR2 LQKENI.

This clonotype was observed a few times. This chain joins TRBV4-1 and TRBJ2-7, with 9 bases fitting TRBD2. The CDR3 is 15 amino acids. V dropped 1 base and J dropped 6; count of bases not matched to a gene: 7. Per the germline V gene, CDR1 is MGHRA and CDR2 is YSYEKL. CDR3 residues: CASSQVASGAIEQYF. CDR3 in DNA: TGCGCCAGCAGCCAAGTCGCTAGCGGGGCCATCGAGCAGTACTTC.

The gene calls are TRBV19 and TRBJ2-1; D gene ambiguous. The CDR3 consists of 13 residues. Germline assignment: CDR1 LNHDA and CDR2 SQIVND (reference sequence). The V and J ends lost 2 bases and 13 bases respectively, with 15 bases between them. The CDR3 spells CASSILDGDVQFF. DNA for the CDR3: TGTGCCAGTAGTATACTCGACGGTGATGTTCAGTTCTTC.

This clonotype has just a few counts. This chain joins TRBV19 and TRBJ1-1; no reliable D call. Trimming cost V 0 bases and J 1 base, with 6 bases left between them. The CDR3 is 14 amino acids. Germline values: CDR1 LNHDA, CDR2 SQIVND (reference sequence). The CDR3 nucleotides are TGTGCCAGTAGTATAGAGGGCCGGAACACTGAAGCTTTCTTT. Protein: CASSIEGRNTEAFF. Complete variable domain (other parts from reference TRBV19 and TRBJ1-1): DGGITQSPKYLFRKEGQNVTLSCEQNLNHDAMYWYRQDPGQGLRLIYYSQIVNDFQKGDIAEGYSVSREKKESFPLTVTSAQKNPTAFYLCASSIEGRNTEAFFGQGTRLTVV.

CDR3 amino acids: CASSPVAGPSYEQYF. Here the CDR3 DNA reads TGCGCCAGCAGCCCGGTGGCGGGGCCTTCCTACGAGCAGTACTTC. The chain combines TRBV5-1 with TRBJ2-7; tentatively, D is TRBD2 (6 bases). The CDR3 runs 15 residues. Germline assignment: CDR1 SGHRS and CDR2 YFSETQ. Trimming left V 4 bases short and J 1 base short, with 15 bases between.

The chain recombines TRBV19 with TRBJ1-4; D perhaps matches TRBD1 (6 bases). This CDR3 region has 14 residues. V gave up 3 bases and J gave up 10 bases, with 15 bases separating them. Germline CDR1 LNHDA, CDR2 SQIVND (reference sequence). For the CDR3, the DNA is TGTGCCAGTAGTATTAGGGGGGACGGAGTAAAACTGTTTTTT. Amino acids: CASSIRGDGVKLFF.

Ten or more counts support this clonotype. CDR3 sequence reads: CASSYSNTEAFF. The CDR3 region has the DNA TGTGCCAGCAGTTACTCGAACACTGAAGCTTTCTTT. The chain is built from TRBV6-6 and TRBJ1-1; D ambiguous. Germline CDR1 and CDR2: MNHNY and SVGAGI (reference sequence). The CDR3 consists of 12 residues. V lost 0 bases and J lost 1, with 0 bases in between.

V gene TRBV3-1 combines with J gene TRBJ2-1; the D call may be TRBD1 or TRBD2 (5 bases each). The CDR3 has 17 residues. The germline V gene has CDR1 LGHDT and CDR2 YNNKEL (reference sequence). Trimming left V 0 bases short and J 3 bases short, with 15 bases between. CDR3 sequence (DNA): TGTGCCAGCAGCCAAGAATCCGGGACGGGTGACTACAATGAGCAGTTCTTC. Translated: CASSQESGTGDYNEQFF.

The chain carries TRBV6-1 and TRBJ2-3, with TRBD2 matching over 8 bases. The CDR3 is made up of 16 amino acids. Germline-derived CDR1 and CDR2 are MNHNS and SASEGT. With V trimmed by 6 bases and J by 3 bases, 11 bases remained unmatched. CDR3 sequence: CASSLRTGGLTDTQYF. In nucleotides, the CDR3 is TGTGCCAGCAGCCTCAGGACGGGGGGGCTTACAGATACGCAGTATTTT.

This clonotype has just a few counts. The chain combines TRBV27 with TRBJ2-2; TRBD2 matches at 9 bases. This CDR3 comprises 20 residues. Unmatched junction bases numbered 20, after V lost 4 bases and J lost 5 bases. Germline loops: CDR1 MNHEY, CDR2 SMNVEV (reference sequence). The CDR3 bases are TGTGCCAGCAGTTCGACAACTGAGCGGGGGGTCGCGGGTTTAACCGGGGAGCTGTTTTTT. Translating it yields CASSSTTERGVAGLTGELFF.

There are many counts of this clonotype. The rearrangement links TRBV12-3 or TRBV12-4 to TRBJ1-5; D not certain. The CDR3 loop spans 13 amino acids. The V end lost 2 bases, the J end lost 3 bases, and 5 bases lay between the germline ends. CDR3 coding DNA: TGTGCCAGCAGTTTACAGTTCAATCAGCCCCAGCATTTT. Residues: CASSLQFNQPQHF.

The table lists this clonotype with a few counts. The rearrangement uses TRBV3-1 and TRBJ1-2; perhaps TRBD1 as D (6 bases). Germline CDR1 and CDR2: LGHDT and YNNKEL (reference sequence). The V end lost 4 bases, the J end lost 4 bases, and 13 bases lay between the germline ends. The CDR3 is 14 residues long. CDR3 amino acids: CASSPRGGGYGYTF. CDR3 bases: TGTGCCAGCAGCCCTCGAGGGGGTGGCTATGGCTACACCTTC. The variable domain in full, with the rest retrieved from reference TRBV3-1 and TRBJ1-2, is DTAVSQTPKYLVTQMGNDKSIKCEQNLGHDTMYWYKQDSKKFLKIMFSYNNKELIINETVPNRFSPKSPDKAHLNLHINSLELGDSAVYFCASSPRGGGYGYTFGSGTRLTVV.

This clonotype has a count of ten or more. The gene calls are TRBV3-1 and TRBJ2-1, with TRBD2 as a possible D gene (6 bases). This CDR3 comprises 16 residues. Germline V lookup: CDR1 LGHDT, CDR2 YNNKEL (reference sequence). V was cut by 4 bases and J by 0 bases, with 13 bases left in between. CDR3 protein: CASSLDHGGSYNEQFF. The CDR3 DNA reads as TGTGCCAGCAGCCTCGATCACGGGGGCTCCTACAATGAGCAGTTCTTC.

The CDR3 region is CASLGVGGSLAEQYF. CDR3 nucleotide sequence: TGTGCCAGCCTTGGGGTCGGGGGATCATTGGCCGAGCAGTACTTC. The V gene is TRBV12-3 or TRBV12-4, the J gene TRBJ2-7; D is possibly TRBD2 (6 bases). Trimming removed 8 bases from V and 6 bases from J, with 23 bases in between. CDR3 length equals 15 residues.

This clonotype was seen only a few times. The V call is TRBV20-1, the J call TRBJ2-1, with TRBD1 matching over 9 bases. The germline CDR1 and CDR2 sequences are DFQATT and SNEGSKA (reference sequence). The CDR3 sequence is 17 residues long. V was clipped by 0 bases and J by 7 bases; unmatched bases: 13. CDR3 loop: CSARDPETGGTGNEQFF. CDR3 sequence (DNA): TGCAGTGCTAGAGATCCGGAGACAGGGGGTACAGGGAATGAGCAGTTCTTC.

The chain joins TRBV27 to TRBJ1-5, with 7 bases lining up with TRBD1. CDR1 and CDR2 from the germline V gene are MNHEY and SMNVEV (reference sequence). The V gene end was trimmed by 4 bases and the J gene end by 2 bases; junction bases not matched to a gene: 5. The length of the CDR3 is 15 residues. The CDR3 here is CASSYQGERNQPQHF. The DNA for the CDR3 is TGTGCCAGCAGTTATCAGGGGGAGCGCAATCAGCCCCAGCATTTT.

This clonotype has more than one count but fewer than ten. The genes are TRBV13 and TRBJ1-5, with 11 bases identical to TRBD1. The germline CDR1 and CDR2 sequences are PRHDT and FYEKMQ (reference sequence). V trimming: 3 bases; J trimming: 5 bases; junction bases outside the gene matches: 3. This CDR3 has 15 residues. CDR3 residues: CASSFGTGGDQPQHF. CDR3 bases: TGTGCCAGCAGCTTCGGGACAGGGGGGGATCAGCCCCAGCATTTT.